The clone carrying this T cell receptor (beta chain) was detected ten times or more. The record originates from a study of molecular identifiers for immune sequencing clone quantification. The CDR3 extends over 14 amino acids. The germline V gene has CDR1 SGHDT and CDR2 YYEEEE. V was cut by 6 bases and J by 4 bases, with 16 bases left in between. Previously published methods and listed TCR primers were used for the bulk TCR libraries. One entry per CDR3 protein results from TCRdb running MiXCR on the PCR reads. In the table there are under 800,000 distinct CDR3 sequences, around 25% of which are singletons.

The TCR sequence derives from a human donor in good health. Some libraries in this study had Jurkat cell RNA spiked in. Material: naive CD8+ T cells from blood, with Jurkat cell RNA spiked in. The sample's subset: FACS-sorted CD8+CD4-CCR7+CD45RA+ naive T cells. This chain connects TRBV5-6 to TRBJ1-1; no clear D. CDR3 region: CASTPLEGGTEAFF. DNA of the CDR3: TGTGCCAGCACCCCCCTGGAGGGCGGCACTGAAGCTTTCTTT.